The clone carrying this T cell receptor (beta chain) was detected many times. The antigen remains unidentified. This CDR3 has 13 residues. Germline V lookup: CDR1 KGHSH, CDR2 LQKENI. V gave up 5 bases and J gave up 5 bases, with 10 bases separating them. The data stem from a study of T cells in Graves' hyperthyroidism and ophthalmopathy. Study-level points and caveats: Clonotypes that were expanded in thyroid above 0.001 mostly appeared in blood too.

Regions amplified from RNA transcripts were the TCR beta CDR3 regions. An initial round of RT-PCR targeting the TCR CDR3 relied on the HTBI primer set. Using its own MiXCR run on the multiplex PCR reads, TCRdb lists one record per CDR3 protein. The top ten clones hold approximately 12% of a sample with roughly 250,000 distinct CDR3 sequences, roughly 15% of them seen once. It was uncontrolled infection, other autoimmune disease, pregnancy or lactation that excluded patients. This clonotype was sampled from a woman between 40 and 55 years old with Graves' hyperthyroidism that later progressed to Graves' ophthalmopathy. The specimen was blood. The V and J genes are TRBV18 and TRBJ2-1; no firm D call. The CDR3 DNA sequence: TGTGCCAGCTCATTCCGCGTAGACAATGAGCAGTTCTTC. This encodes CASSFRVDNEQFF.